Following are 31 T cell receptor beta chains from one sample sequenced in a study of T cell repertoires in aging, cancer and after chemotherapy. Amplification of TCR beta used genomic DNA extracted from peripheral blood. A mixed TRB-A/B primer pool amplified rearranged TRB by multiplex touch-down PCR. TCRdb redid the calling of the multiplex PCR reads with MiXCR, one entry per CDR3 protein. The profile covers about 9,500 distinct CDR3 sequences, with about 35% appearing a single time and 3.5% taken by the ten largest. What was sequenced was blood. These receptors were obtained from a human donor in good health.

The rearrangement links TRBV10-3 to TRBJ2-5; TRBD2 matches 8 bases. The CDR3 is 17 amino acids. Losses at the gene ends were 2 bases for V and 2 bases for J; bases not matched to a gene: 10. The V gene's germline CDR1 is ENHRY and CDR2 SYGVKD. The DNA of the CDR3 is TGTGCCATCAGTGAGCCCCCCGGGGGGGGAGATCAAGAGACCCAGTACTTC. Translating gives CAISEPPGGGDQETQYF.

This clonotype has just a few counts. The chain links TRBV19 to TRBJ1-5; TRBD1 matches at 10 bases. Germline CDR1 LNHDA, CDR2 SQIVND (reference sequence). This CDR3 is 15 amino acids long. J was trimmed by 9 bases and V by 7 bases; bases with no gene match: 12. The CDR3 loop reads CASTSATGGYGPQHF. DNA of the CDR3: TGTGCCAGTACCTCCGCGACAGGGGGCTACGGGCCCCAGCATTTT.

This chain connects TRBV7-2 to TRBJ2-3; TRBD2 might be the D (7 bases). Deletions cut 2 bases from V and 5 bases from J, with 14 bases between. CDR3 length equals 15 residues. CDR1 is SGHTA, CDR2 FQGNSA, per germline. The CDR3 coding sequence is TGTGCCAGCAGCTTATCGGGGGGCCGGTTAGATACGCAGTATTTT. As protein: CASSLSGGRLDTQYF.

The rearrangement links TRBV12-3 or TRBV12-4 to TRBJ1-2; no reliable D call. V lost 4 bases and J 5 bases, leaving 11 bases between the germline ends. The CDR3 extends over 13 amino acids. The CDR3 bases are TGTGCCAGCAGTTCGGGAAGGAGATATGGCTACACCTTC. Translation: CASSSGRRYGYTF.

In its sample, this clonotype is medium-sized. This chain connects TRBV29-1 to TRBJ2-5; D may match TRBD1 or TRBD2 (6 bases each). CDR1 is SQVTM and CDR2 is ANQGSEA in the germline V gene. Trimming shortened V by 6 bases and J by 5 bases, and 19 bases separated the two germline ends. The CDR3 totals 14 residues. For the CDR3, the DNA is TGCAGCGTAAGCAGGGTGGGGGGCCTGGAGACCCAGTACTTC. Amino acid sequence: CSVSRVGGLETQYF. The variable domain in full, completed from reference TRBV29-1 and TRBJ2-5, reads SAVISQKPSRDICQRGTSLTIQCQVDSQVTMMFWYRQQPGQSLTLIATANQGSEATYESGFVIDKFPISRPNLTFSTLTVSNMSPEDSSIYLCSVSRVGGLETQYFGPGTRLLVL.

J is TRBJ1-1 and V is TRBV20-1; D is uncertain. The CDR3 length is 16 residues. Germline-derived CDR1 and CDR2 are DFQATT and SNEGSKA (reference sequence). The germline V and J ends were trimmed by 1 base and 1 base, with 16 bases remaining between them. The CDR3 DNA sequence: TGCAGTGCTAGAGTTTCGGGAGCCTCCAGGAACACTGAAGCTTTCTTT. Its protein product is CSARVSGASRNTEAFF.

By share of the sample, this clonotype is medium-sized. V gene TRBV20-1 combines with J gene TRBJ1-2; a possible D gene is TRBD1 (6 bases). V gave up 3 bases and J gave up 10 bases, with 18 bases separating them. The V gene's germline CDR1 is DFQATT and CDR2 SNEGSKA (reference sequence). The CDR3 sequence is 13 residues long. The CDR3 region is CSARNPDREDYTF. CDR3 nucleotides: TGCAGTGCTAGGAACCCGGACAGAGAGGACTACACCTTC.

In DNA form, the CDR3 reads TGTGCCAGCAGCTCCCGGACAGTCGTTGAAGCTTTCTTT. Translation: CASSSRTVVEAFF. The chain carries TRBV7-9 and TRBJ1-1, with D possibly being TRBD1 (6 bases). From germline, CDR1 is SEHNR and CDR2 FQNEAQ (reference sequence). Between the trimmed V and J ends, which lost 4 bases and 7 bases, there was a span of 13 bases. This CDR3 has 13 residues.

The chain joins TRBV5-5 to TRBJ2-4; tentative D call: TRBD1 (5 bases). The CDR3 is made up of 14 amino acids. Germline CDR1 and CDR2: SGHKS and YYEKEE (reference sequence). The V end was cut by 4 bases, the J end by 4 bases, with 12 bases between. The CDR3 DNA follows: TGTGCCAGCAGCGGGCAGGGTACAAAAAACATTCAGTACTTC. Encoded protein: CASSGQGTKNIQYF. Full variable domain (rest looked up from reference TRBV5-5 and TRBJ2-4): DAGVTQSPTHLIKTRGQQVTLRCSPISGHKSVSWYQQVLGQGPQFIFQYYEKEERGRGNFPDRFSARQFPNYSSELNVNALLLGDSALYLCASSGQGTKNIQYFGAGTRLSVL.

The chain has TRBV5-3 and TRBJ1-5, with 11 nucleotides matching TRBD1. TRBV5-3 is flagged as an ORF with uncertain function. Germline trimming cut 4 bases from V and 2 bases from J; bases unmatched to any gene: 8. CDR3 length: 17 amino acids. DNA for the CDR3: TGTGCCAGAAGCCCACGGACAGGGGGCCTTGGCAATCAGCCCCAGCATTTT. Its translation: CARSPRTGGLGNQPQHF.

There are a few counts of this clonotype. This sequence joins TRBV6-5 and TRBJ2-1; D gene unclear. Trimming stripped 2 bases from V and 4 bases from J, with 15 bases between. The CDR3 length is 16 residues. Per germline, CDR1 MNHEY and CDR2 SVGAGI. CDR3 bases: TGTGCCAGCAGTTACGGCGTCTACACCAATTACAATGAGCAGTTCTTC. Its translation is CASSYGVYTNYNEQFF.

This clonotype is labeled medium-sized. This sequence joins TRBV6-5 and TRBJ1-6; D gene ambiguous. This CDR3 is built from 14 residues. Germline CDR1 and CDR2: MNHEY and SVGAGI. The V and J ends lost 5 bases and 9 bases respectively, with 14 bases between them. CDR3 amino acids: CASSDRWASSPLHF. The CDR3 region has the DNA TGTGCCAGCAGTGACCGTTGGGCCTCTTCACCCCTCCACTTT.

The chain recombines TRBV6-1 with TRBJ1-1; D remains ambiguous. Germline lookup yields CDR1 MNHNS and CDR2 SASEGT. CDR3 length: 15 residues. V gave up 2 bases and J gave up 4 bases, with 14 bases separating them. CDR3 bases: TGTGCCAGCAGTGAATTTTCCCGGCTGAGCACTGAAGCTTTCTTT. The encoded protein is CASSEFSRLSTEAFF.

This clonotype has only a few counts. The J gene is TRBJ2-7, the V gene TRBV6-5; a weak D match, TRBD2 (5 bases). The CDR3 totals 14 residues. V was shortened by 0 bases and J by 2 bases, with 8 bases between the two germline ends. Germline CDR1 is MNHEY and CDR2 is SVGAGI. CDR3 sequence: CASSYSTGTYEQYF. In DNA form, the CDR3 reads TGTGCCAGCAGTTACTCGACCGGGACCTACGAGCAGTACTTC.

The chain joins TRBV20-1 to TRBJ2-7; D tentatively fits TRBD1 or TRBD2 (5 bases each). V was pared by 1 base and J by 0 bases, with 13 bases between. The CDR3 covers 15 residues. Looked up from germline, CDR1 is DFQATT and CDR2 is SNEGSKA (reference sequence). The CDR3 DNA reads TGCAGTGCTAGAGGAGGGGCTTGGAGCTCCTACGAGCAGTACGTC. It is translated as CSARGGAWSSYEQYV.

The rearrangement uses TRBV5-6 and TRBJ2-5; D is uncertain. Trimming left V 2 bases short and J 2 bases short, with 13 bases between. The CDR3 sequence is 15 residues long. The germline gives CDR1 SGHDT, CDR2 YYEEEE. CDR3 in DNA: TGTGCCAGCAGCTTAGCCTTAGGGTTACAAGAGACCCAGTACTTC. It is translated as CASSLALGLQETQYF.

This sequence joins TRBV5-4 and TRBJ1-1; TRBD1 is a possible D gene (6 bases). V was clipped by 3 bases and J by 1 base, with 7 bases between them. The CDR3 extends over 13 amino acids. In germline, CDR1 is SGHNT, CDR2 YYREEE (reference sequence). CDR3 coding DNA: TGTGCCAGCAGCTGGGACACGAACACTGAAGCTTTCTTT. Its protein is CASSWDTNTEAFF.

This clonotype was counted only a few times. The genes are TRBV6-5 and TRBJ2-7; D is unresolved. Germline CDR1 reads MNHEY; CDR2 reads SVGAGI. The V end lost 6 bases, the J end lost 3 bases, and 12 bases lay between the germline ends. CDR3 size: 13 residues. CDR3 bases: TGTGCCAGCAGCCCCGGCCTAGTCTACGAGCAGTACTTC. Its protein is CASSPGLVYEQYF.

The CDR3 region has the DNA TGTGCCAGCAGCCAAGTCGGTCATGGAAACACCATATATTTT. This encodes CASSQVGHGNTIYF. The rearrangement uses TRBV14 and TRBJ1-3; no firm D call. The CDR3 length is 14 residues. Trimming took off 1 base at V and 3 bases at J, with 7 bases between the two ends. CDR1 is SGHDN and CDR2 is FVKESK in the germline V gene.

On this clonotype itself: Germline is not matched at one junction end, which may reflect a read error. The chain recombines TRBV4-2 with TRBJ2-1; 14 nucleotides align to TRBD2. This CDR3 is built from 16 residues. CDR1 is LGHNA and CDR2 is YNFKEQ in the germline V gene. The CDR3 is CASSQGTSGGYNEQFF. The CDR3 nucleotides are TGCGCCAGCAGCCAAGGGACTAGCGGGGGATACAATGAGCAGTTCTTC.

The chain recombines TRBV6-1 with TRBJ2-7; 8 nucleotides line up with TRBD1. Germline lookup yields CDR1 MNHNS and CDR2 SASEGT. The V and J ends lost 0 bases and 6 bases, in that order; junction bases with no gene match: 4. CDR3 size: 14 residues. CDR3 region: CASSEARGPAEQYV. CDR3 nucleotide sequence: TGTGCCAGCAGTGAAGCCAGGGGGCCAGCCGAGCAGTACGTC.

The gene calls are TRBV28 and TRBJ1-3, with D uncertain. V was clipped by 2 bases and J by 0 bases, with 5 bases between them. There are 14 residues in the CDR3. CDR1 is MDHEN, CDR2 SYDVKM, per germline. DNA of the CDR3: TGTGCCAGCAGTTTAACTTTCTCTGGAAACACCATATATTTT. Translation: CASSLTFSGNTIYF.

The chain carries TRBV7-2 and TRBJ2-3, with 8 bases identical to TRBD2. Per germline, CDR1 SGHTA and CDR2 FQGNSA. V shed 6 bases and J 2 bases; nucleotides not matched to a gene: 7. The CDR3 is 15 residues long. This chain's CDR3 is CASRPAGGATDTQYF. In DNA form, the CDR3 reads TGTGCCAGCAGGCCAGCCGGGGGGGCCACAGATACGCAGTATTTT.

This chain uses TRBV7-2 with TRBJ2-2; D gene unclear. The V and J ends lost 0 bases and 4 bases respectively, with 6 bases between them. The CDR3 has 14 residues. Germline V lookup: CDR1 SGHTA, CDR2 FQGNSA. DNA for the CDR3: TGTGCCAGCAGCTTAGCGCCGAGCACCGGGGAGCTGTTTTTT. Translated: CASSLAPSTGELFF.

The CDR3 loop reads CASTLLQGASGHIQYF. CDR3 sequence (DNA): TGTGCCAGCACGTTACTGCAGGGGGCGAGTGGACACATTCAGTACTTC. The rearrangement links TRBV6-1 to TRBJ2-4; 8 bases fit TRBD1. The junction had 16 bases not matched to a gene; V was cut back by 7 bases and J by 8 bases. Germline lookup yields CDR1 MNHNS and CDR2 SASEGT. CDR3 length: 16 amino acids.

This chain links TRBV5-1 with TRBJ1-4; possible D gene TRBD1, 5 bases. CDR3 size: 13 residues. Germline V gene data show CDR1 as SGHRS and CDR2 as YFSETQ. V lost 8 bases to trimming and J lost 3 bases, with 11 bases between them. The DNA for the CDR3 is TGCGCCAGGGGGGGTCGCGCTAATGAAAAACTGTTTTTT. Its protein product is CARGGRANEKLFF.

This clonotype has only a few counts. The chain uses TRBV24-1 and TRBJ2-2; D is unclear. With 9 bases removed from V and 9 bases from J, the gap between germline ends came to 10 bases. The CDR3 contains 11 residues. Germline V gives CDR1 KGHDR, CDR2 SFDVKD. CDR3 in DNA: TGTGCCACCGTGCGTAGGTGGGAGCTGTTTTTT. It yields the protein CATVRRWELFF.

The chain employs TRBV12-3 or TRBV12-4 and TRBJ2-2, with D possibly matching TRBD1 (6 bases). CDR3 length equals 16 residues. The ends were cut back, 5 bases at V and 4 bases at J, with 17 bases in the middle. CDR3 residues: CASSREGGETTGELFF. In nucleotides, the CDR3 is TGTGCCAGCAGTCGGGAAGGGGGAGAGACCACCGGGGAGCTGTTTTTT.

The chain uses TRBV4-2 and TRBJ2-3, with 10 positions matching TRBD2. V lost 0 bases, J lost 1 base, and 1 base stayed unmatched. CDR1 is LGHNA and CDR2 is YNFKEQ in the germline V gene. There are 16 residues in the CDR3. The DNA of the CDR3 is TGTGCCAGCAGCCAAGATCTAGCGGGGGGCACAGATACGCAGTATTTT. Protein product: CASSQDLAGGTDTQYF.

Here the CDR3 reads CASSYFLQGEYGYTF. CDR3 DNA: TGTGCCAGCAGTTACTTTTTACAGGGGGAGTATGGCTACACCTTC. The chain is built from TRBV6-5 and TRBJ1-2; the match to TRBD1 covers 8 bases. J gave up 5 bases and V 1 base, and 6 bases lay outside the gene matches. Germline V lookup: CDR1 MNHEY, CDR2 SVGAGI. This CDR3 spans 15 amino acids.

This chain links TRBV19 with TRBJ2-5, with no clear D. CDR3 size: 13 residues. Trimming took off 9 bases at V and 4 bases at J, with 15 bases between the two ends. Per the germline V gene, CDR1 is LNHDA and CDR2 is SQIVND (reference sequence). CDR3 residues: CASSLGSRETQYF. Written as DNA, the CDR3 is TGTGCCAGCAGCTTGGGTTCACGAGAGACCCAGTACTTC.